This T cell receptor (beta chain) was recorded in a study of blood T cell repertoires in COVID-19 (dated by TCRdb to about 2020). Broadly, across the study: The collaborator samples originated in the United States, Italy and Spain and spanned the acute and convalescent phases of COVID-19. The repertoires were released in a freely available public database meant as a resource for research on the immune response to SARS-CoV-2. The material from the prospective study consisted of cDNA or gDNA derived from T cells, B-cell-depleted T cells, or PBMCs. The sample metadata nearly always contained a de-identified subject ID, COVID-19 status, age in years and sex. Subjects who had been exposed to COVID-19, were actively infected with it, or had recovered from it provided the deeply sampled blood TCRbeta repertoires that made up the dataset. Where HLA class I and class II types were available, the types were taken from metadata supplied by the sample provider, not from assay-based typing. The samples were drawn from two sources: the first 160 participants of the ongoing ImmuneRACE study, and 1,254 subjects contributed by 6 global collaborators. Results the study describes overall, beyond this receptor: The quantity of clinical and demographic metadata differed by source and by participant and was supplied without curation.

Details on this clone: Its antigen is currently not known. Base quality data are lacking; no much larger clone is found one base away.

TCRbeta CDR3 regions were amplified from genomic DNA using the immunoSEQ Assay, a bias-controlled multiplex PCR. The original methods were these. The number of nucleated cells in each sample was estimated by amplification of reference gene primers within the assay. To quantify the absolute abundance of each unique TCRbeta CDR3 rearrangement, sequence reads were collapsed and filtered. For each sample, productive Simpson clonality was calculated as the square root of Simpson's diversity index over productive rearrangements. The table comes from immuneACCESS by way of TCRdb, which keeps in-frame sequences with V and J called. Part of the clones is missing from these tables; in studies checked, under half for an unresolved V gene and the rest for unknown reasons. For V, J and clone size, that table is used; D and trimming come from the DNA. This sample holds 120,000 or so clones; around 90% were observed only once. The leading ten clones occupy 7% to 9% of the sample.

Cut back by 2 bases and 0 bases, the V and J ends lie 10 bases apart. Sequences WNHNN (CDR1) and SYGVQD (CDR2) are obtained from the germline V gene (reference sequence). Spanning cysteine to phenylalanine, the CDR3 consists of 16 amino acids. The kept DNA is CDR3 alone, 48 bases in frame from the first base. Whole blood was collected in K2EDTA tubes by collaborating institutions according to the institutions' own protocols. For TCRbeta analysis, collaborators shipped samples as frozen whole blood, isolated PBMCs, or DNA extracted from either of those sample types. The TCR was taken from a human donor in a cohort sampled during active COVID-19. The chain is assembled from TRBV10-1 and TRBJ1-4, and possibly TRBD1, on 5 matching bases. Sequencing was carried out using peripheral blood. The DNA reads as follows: TGCGCCAGCAGTGAGGGGAGGGGTACAACTAATGAAAAACTGTTTTTT. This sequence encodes CASSEGRGTTNEKLFF.